Following are 6 T cell receptor beta chains from one sample sequenced in a study of beta chain features in type 1 diabetes. As every portion of the isolated RNA was reverse transcribed, the sequencing read expressed TCRB transcripts. Measured with immunoSEQ multiplex PCR; TCRdb has only the in-frame clones, and not every one. The repertoire holds hundreds of thousands of clones, with about a sixth as singletons. Sequenced: naive CD4+ T cells from blood. The receptor source for this set is a man younger than 30 in good health.

This clone was picked up a small number of times. The chain combines TRBV27 with TRBJ2-7; TRBD1 agrees at 8 bases. The V segment lost 5 bases and the J segment 0 bases; nucleotides outside the gene matches: 9. Germline CDR1 and CDR2: MNHEY and SMNVEV (reference sequence). The CDR3 length is 16 residues. CDR3 coding DNA: TGTGCCAGCAGTGCTTTTACAGGGGGTGGCTCCTACGAGCAGTACTTC. Its protein product is CASSAFTGGGSYEQYF.

V usage is TRBV18 and J usage is TRBJ2-2; D remains unclear. This CDR3 is 19 amino acids long. V lost 3 bases, J lost 0 bases, and 20 bases lay in between. CDR1 KGHSH and CDR2 LQKENI come from the germline V gene. Written as DNA, the CDR3 is TGTGCCAGCTCACCTTTCATGTCCCCTGGCGGACCGAACACCGGGGAGCTGTTTTTT. It codes for CASSPFMSPGGPNTGELFF.

This clone was detected only a few times. The rearrangement uses TRBV14 and TRBJ2-7; 9 nucleotides agree with TRBD1. The CDR3 has 15 residues. Germline V gives CDR1 SGHDN, CDR2 FVKESK. The V gene end was trimmed by 5 bases and the J gene end by 4 bases; junction bases not matched to a gene: 9. The CDR3 spells CASSKTGTGSYEQYF. In DNA form, the CDR3 reads TGTGCCAGCAGCAAAACCGGGACAGGGTCTTACGAGCAGTACTTC.

This rearrangement joins TRBV2 to TRBJ2-1, with D possibly being TRBD2 (5 bases). Germline V gives CDR1 SNHLY, CDR2 FYNNEI. V was pared by 8 bases and J by 1 base, with 12 bases between. This CDR3 comprises 14 residues. CDR3 in DNA: TGTGCCAGCCATTCAGGCGGGTCCTACAATGAGCAGTTCTTC. It is translated as CASHSGGSYNEQFF.

The chain links TRBV14 to TRBJ2-2, with TRBD2 matching over 7 bases. Unmatched junction bases numbered 6, after V lost 0 bases and J lost 5 bases. The CDR3 length is 16 residues. CDR1 is SGHDN and CDR2 is FVKESK in the germline V gene. The CDR3 sequence: CASSQDSGRTTGELFF. CDR3 DNA sequence: TGTGCCAGCAGCCAAGATTCCGGGAGGACTACCGGGGAGCTGTTTTTT.

In its sample, this clone was seen a few times. The chain joins TRBV28 to TRBJ1-5; maybe TRBD1 (5 bases). The CDR3 is made up of 15 amino acids. Germline V gene data show CDR1 as MDHEN and CDR2 as SYDVKM. V gave up 8 bases and J gave up 2 bases, with 16 bases separating them. CDR3 nucleotide sequence: TGTGCCAGCGGGGCACAAGTCCGGGGCAATCAGCCCCAGCATTTT. The encoded protein is CASGAQVRGNQPQHF.